The 2 T cell receptor beta chains reported below all come from one sample, sequenced in a study of early T cells in non-severe SARS-CoV-2 infection. Each CDR3 protein gets one entry after TCRdb re-called the 5' RACE reads with MiXCR. The table shows about 60,000 distinct CDR3 sequences, with 10% occurring only once. Sequencing input: whole blood. These receptors all come from an adult who was a healthcare worker with PCR-confirmed SARS-CoV-2 infection or an uninfected control (not recorded which).

This clonotype was seen at least ten times. The V and J genes are TRBV9 and TRBJ2-7; 10 bases are a match to TRBD1. V shed 3 bases, J shed 5 bases, and the junction held 5 bases outside the gene matches. The CDR3 totals 14 residues. Germline CDR1 reads SGDLS; CDR2 reads YYNGEE. The CDR3 coding sequence is TGTGCCAGCAGCGCGGGACAGGGGTGGAACGAGCAGTACTTC. Amino acids: CASSAGQGWNEQYF.

The chain has TRBV20-1 and TRBJ1-1; 7 nucleotides agree with TRBD1. CDR3 length equals 13 residues. Germline V gene sequence: CDR1 DFQATT, CDR2 SNEGSKA (reference sequence). The junction had 9 bases not matched to a gene; V was cut back by 6 bases and J by 5 bases. The CDR3 protein is CSADRQQGTEAFF. The CDR3 nucleotides are TGCAGTGCCGATCGACAACAGGGGACTGAAGCTTTCTTT.